A selection of T cell receptor beta chains follows, all from one sample in a study of shared clonotypes between healthy human individuals. The method was immunoSEQ multiplex PCR; TCRdb's version includes in-frame clones alone and lacks a portion of them. Of under 1,100,000 clones listed, about 70% are singletons. The specimen was memory CD4+ T cells sorted from blood. These receptors were collected from a man aged 18 to 30 in good health. Each CDR3 is given with its conserved first and last residue.

TRBV7-9 15 CASSLGQGYTDTQYF
TRBV7-2 14 CASSLGAGTGELFF
TRBV27 14 CASSFPRRTYEQYF
TRBV7-2 14 CASRSGSGTGELFF
TRBV2 14 CASSEGAGNQPQHF
TRBV6-1 14 CASREGQNYQPQHF
TRBV5-4 14 CASSVNTGAGGYTF
TRBV6-1 14 CASSVTGGVYEQYF
TRBV5-4 15 CASSFRDSPNYEQYF
TRBV5-1 15 CASRSSGGAVDTQYF
TRBV4-1 18 CASSRLGTGQPSSYEQYF
TRBV14 17 CASSQGRTSGTYNEQFF
TRBV9 15 CASSAQTGATGELFF
TRBV9 17 CASSAKGGDVAKNIQYF
TRBV30 14 CAWIMGTGRYGYTF
TRBV7-6 11 CASSAWETQYF
TRBV19 14 CASSIDDTVYGYTF
TRBV5-1 14 CASSLTGLPQTQYF
TRBV15 17 CATSRTQGILAKNIQYF
TRBV11-2 13 CASSVGANYGYTF
TRBV4-1 16 CASSQATQGKNEKLFF
TRBV7-9 16 CASSPRLAGGRNEQFF
TRBV5-6 14 CASSWGQANSPLHF
TRBV6-5 15 CASRSSGGPQETQYF
TRBV11-2 15 CASSRSGGLGTEAFF
TRBV5-4 14 CASRQPGQGPGYTF
TRBV10-3 12 CAIRKGDYGYTF
TRBV7-6 15 CASSLSGLRTGELFF
TRBV11-2 14 CASSNSGRNYEQYF